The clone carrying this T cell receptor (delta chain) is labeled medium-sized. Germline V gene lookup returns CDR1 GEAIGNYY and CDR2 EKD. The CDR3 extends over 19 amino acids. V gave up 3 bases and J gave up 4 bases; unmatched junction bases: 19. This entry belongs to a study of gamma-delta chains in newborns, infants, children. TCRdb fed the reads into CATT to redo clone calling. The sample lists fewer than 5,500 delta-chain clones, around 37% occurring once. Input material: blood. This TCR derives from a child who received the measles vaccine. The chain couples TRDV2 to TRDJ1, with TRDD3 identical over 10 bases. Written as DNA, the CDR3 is TGTGCCTGTGACCCCCGGCCTTCCGAGTTGCTGGGGGATAGCGATAAACTCATCTTT. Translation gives CACDPRPSELLGDSDKLIF.